Below, one T cell receptor beta chain is given with its context. Its antigen is undetermined. This sample stems from a study of vaccination and CD4 T cells after COVID-19. In the study overall: SARS-CoV-2 had been detected by nasal swab PCR in convalescent patients; roughly 9 were mild, one severe. Overlapping SARS-CoV-2, HCoV-NL63, HCoV-OC43 and HCoV-229E spike peptides stimulated the cells.

CD4+ T cells that had been cultured provided DNA sequenced with the Oncomine TCR Beta short-read assay. Using its own MiXCR run on the PCR reads, TCRdb lists one record per CDR3 protein. The sample yields around 4,800 distinct CDR3 sequences, about a fifth seen once. General study results and limits: Convalescent patients gained a median 86.3% of their reactive clones only post-vaccination.

Treatment denoted: approximately nine-day PBMC culture with coronavirus spike peptide pools or control peptides (ViraFEST assay). CDR1 is MNHNS, CDR2 SASEGT, per germline. V gave up 7 bases and J gave up 0 bases, with 12 bases separating them. The CDR3 is made up of 14 amino acids. The J gene is TRBJ1-1, the V gene TRBV6-1; the D is unclear. Sequencing used CD4+ T cells from blood, cultured in vitro. The source is a human donor who had recovered from COVID-19. The DNA of the CDR3 is TGTGCCAGCAACCCCTTGGTCATGAACACTGAAGCTTTCTTT. Residues: CASNPLVMNTEAFF.